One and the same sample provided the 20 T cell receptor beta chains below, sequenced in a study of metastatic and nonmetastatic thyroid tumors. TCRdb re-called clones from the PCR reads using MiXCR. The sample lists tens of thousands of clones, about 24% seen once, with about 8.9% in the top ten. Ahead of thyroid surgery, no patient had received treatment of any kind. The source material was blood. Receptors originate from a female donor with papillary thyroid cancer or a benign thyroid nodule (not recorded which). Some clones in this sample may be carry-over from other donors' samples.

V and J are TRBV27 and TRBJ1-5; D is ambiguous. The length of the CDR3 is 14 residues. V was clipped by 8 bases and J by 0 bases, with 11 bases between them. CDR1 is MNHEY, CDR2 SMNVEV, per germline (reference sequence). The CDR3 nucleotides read TGTGCCAGCCGCCGGGGTCATAGCAATCAGCCCCAGCATTTT. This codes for CASRRGHSNQPQHF.

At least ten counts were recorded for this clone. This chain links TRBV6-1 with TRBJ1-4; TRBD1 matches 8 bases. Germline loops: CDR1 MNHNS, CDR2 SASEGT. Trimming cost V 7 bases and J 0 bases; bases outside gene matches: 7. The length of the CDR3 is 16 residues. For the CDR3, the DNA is TGTGCCAGCACTCGAGGACAGGGTACAACTAATGAAAAACTGTTTTTT. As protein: CASTRGQGTTNEKLFF.

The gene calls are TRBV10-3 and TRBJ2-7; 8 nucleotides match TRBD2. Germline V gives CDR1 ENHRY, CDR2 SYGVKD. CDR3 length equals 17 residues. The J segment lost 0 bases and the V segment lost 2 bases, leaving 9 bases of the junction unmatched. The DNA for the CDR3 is TGTGCCATCAGTGAGGCCTCTGCGGGAGGTTTCTCCTACGAGCAGTACTTC. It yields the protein CAISEASAGGFSYEQYF.

CDR3 protein: CASSPEGSGAAGNQPQHF. The DNA of the CDR3 is TGTGCCAGCAGCCCTGAGGGGTCTGGGGCAGCCGGAAATCAGCCCCAGCATTTT. The chain employs TRBV11-2 and TRBJ1-5, with D tentatively TRBD1 (5 bases). The ends were cut back, 5 bases at V and 4 bases at J, with 24 bases in the middle. Germline lookup yields CDR1 SGHAT and CDR2 FQNNGV. The length of the CDR3 is 18 residues. The variable domain in full, completed from reference TRBV11-2 and TRBJ1-5, reads EAGVAQSPRYKIIEKRQSVAFWCNPISGHATLYWYQQILGQGPKLLIQFQNNGVVDDSQLPKDRFSAERLKGVDSTLKIQPAKLEDSAVYLCASSPEGSGAAGNQPQHFGDGTRLSIL.

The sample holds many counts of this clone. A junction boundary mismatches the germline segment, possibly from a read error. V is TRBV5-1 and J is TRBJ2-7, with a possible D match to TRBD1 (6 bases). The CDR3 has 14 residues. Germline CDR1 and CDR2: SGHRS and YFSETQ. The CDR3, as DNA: TGCGCCAGCAGCGCGTCGGGGCAGGGGTACGAGCGGTACTTC. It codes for CASSASGQGYERYF.

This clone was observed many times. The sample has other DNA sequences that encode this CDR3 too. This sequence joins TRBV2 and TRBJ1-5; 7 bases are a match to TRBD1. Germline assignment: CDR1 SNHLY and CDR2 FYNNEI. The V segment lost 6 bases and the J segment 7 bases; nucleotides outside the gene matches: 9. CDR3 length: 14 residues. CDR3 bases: TGTGCCAGCAGCACGACAGGGTCAGGGCAGCCCCAGCATTTT. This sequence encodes CASSTTGSGQPQHF.

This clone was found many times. CDR3: CASANPRGGRYNEQFF. CDR3 sequence (DNA): TGTGCCAGCGCAAACCCACGCGGGGGCCGGTACAATGAGCAGTTCTTC. The V gene is TRBV6-2 or TRBV6-3, the J gene TRBJ2-1; D is perhaps TRBD2 (7 bases). Germline values: CDR1 MNHEY, CDR2 SVGEGT. The CDR3 is 16 residues long. Trimming took off 8 bases at V and 4 bases at J, with 21 bases between the two ends.

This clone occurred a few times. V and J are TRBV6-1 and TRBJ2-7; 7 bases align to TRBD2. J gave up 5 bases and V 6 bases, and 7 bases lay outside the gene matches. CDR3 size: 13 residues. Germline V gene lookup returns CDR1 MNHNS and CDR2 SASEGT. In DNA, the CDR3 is TGTGCCAGCAGACCCGTGGGGGGGAACGAGCAGTACTTC. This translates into CASRPVGGNEQYF.

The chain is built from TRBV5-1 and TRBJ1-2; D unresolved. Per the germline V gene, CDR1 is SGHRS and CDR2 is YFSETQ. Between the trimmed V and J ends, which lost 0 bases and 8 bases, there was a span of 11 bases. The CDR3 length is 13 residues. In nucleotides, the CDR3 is TGCGCCAGCAGCTTGGATAGGTTTTCGGGCTACACCTTC. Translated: CASSLDRFSGYTF.

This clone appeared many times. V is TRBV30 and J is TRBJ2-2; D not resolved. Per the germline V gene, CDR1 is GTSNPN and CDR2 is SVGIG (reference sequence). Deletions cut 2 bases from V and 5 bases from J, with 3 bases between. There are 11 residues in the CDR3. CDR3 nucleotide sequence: TGTGCCTGGAGTCGGACCGGGGAGCTGTTTTTT. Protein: CAWSRTGELFF.

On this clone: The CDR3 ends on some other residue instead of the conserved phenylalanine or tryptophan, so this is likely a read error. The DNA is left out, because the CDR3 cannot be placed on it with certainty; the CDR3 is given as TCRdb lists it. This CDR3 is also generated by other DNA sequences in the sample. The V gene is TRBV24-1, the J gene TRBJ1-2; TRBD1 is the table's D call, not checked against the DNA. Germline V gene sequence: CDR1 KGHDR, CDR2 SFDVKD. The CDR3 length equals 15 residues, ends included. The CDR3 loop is CATSDTGVGIYGYTL.

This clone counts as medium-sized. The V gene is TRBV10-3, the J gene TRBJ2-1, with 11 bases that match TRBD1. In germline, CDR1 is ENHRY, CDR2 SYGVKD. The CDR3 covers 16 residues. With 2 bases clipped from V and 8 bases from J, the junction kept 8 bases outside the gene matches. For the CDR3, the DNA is TGTGCCATCAGTGAGCGGACAGGGGGCCGATCGCATGAGCAGTTCTTC. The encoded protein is CAISERTGGRSHEQFF.

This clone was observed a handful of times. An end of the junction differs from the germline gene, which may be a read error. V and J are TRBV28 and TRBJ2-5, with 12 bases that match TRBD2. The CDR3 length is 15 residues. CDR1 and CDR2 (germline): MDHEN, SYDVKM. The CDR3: CSSSRRLAGVETHYF. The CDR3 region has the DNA TGTTCCAGCAGCCGCAGACTAGCGGGGGTGGAGACCCATTACTTC.

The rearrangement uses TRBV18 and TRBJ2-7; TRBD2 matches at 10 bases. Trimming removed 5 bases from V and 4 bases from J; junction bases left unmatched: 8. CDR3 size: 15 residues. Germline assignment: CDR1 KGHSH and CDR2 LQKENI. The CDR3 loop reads CASSLTAGGPYEQYF. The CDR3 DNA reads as TGTGCCAGCTCATTAACAGCGGGAGGGCCATACGAGCAGTACTTC.

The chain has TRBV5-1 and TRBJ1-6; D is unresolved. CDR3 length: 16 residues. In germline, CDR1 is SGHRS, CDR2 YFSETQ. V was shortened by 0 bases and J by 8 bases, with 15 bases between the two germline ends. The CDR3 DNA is TGCGCCAGCAGCTTGGGGTCCGCCTCCAGCTATTCACCCCTCCACTTT. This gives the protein CASSLGSASSYSPLHF. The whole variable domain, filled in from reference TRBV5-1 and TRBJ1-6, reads KAGVTQTPRYLIKTRGQQVTLSCSPISGHRSVSWYQQTPGQGLQFLFEYFSETQRNKGNFPGRFSGRQFSNSRSEMNVSTLELGDSALYLCASSLGSASSYSPLHFGNGTRLTVT.

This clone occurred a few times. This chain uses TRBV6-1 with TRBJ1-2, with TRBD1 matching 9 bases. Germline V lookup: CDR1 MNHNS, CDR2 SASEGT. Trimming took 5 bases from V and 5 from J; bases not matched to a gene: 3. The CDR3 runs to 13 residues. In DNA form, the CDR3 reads TGTGCCAGCAGTAATGGACAGGGGTATGGCTACACCTTC. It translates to CASSNGQGYGYTF.

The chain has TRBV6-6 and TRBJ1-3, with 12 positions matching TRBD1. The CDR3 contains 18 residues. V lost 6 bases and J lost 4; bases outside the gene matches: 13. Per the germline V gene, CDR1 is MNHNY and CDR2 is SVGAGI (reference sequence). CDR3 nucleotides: TGTGCCAGCAGACCCACCCCGGGACAGGGGGCACCGGGAAACACCATATATTTT. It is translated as CASRPTPGQGAPGNTIYF.

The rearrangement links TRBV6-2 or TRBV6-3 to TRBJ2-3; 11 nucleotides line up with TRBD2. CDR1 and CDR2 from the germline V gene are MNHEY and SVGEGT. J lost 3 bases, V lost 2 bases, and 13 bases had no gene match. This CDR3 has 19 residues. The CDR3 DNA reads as TGTGCCAGCAGTTACGATCTGGCTAGCGGGAGGCCAAGGACAGATACGCAGTATTTT. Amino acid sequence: CASSYDLASGRPRTDTQYF.

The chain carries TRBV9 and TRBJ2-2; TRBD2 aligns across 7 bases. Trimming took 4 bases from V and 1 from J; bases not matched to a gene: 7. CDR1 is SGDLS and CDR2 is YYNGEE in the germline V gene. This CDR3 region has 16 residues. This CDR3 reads CASSPWGGRNTGELFF. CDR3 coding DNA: TGTGCCAGCAGCCCCTGGGGCGGGAGGAACACCGGGGAGCTGTTTTTT.

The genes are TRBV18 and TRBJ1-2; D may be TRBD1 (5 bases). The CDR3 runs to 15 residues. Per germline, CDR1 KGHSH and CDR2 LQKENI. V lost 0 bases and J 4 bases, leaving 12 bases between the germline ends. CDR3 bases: TGTGCCAGCTCACCACCCGACGGGACGCGCTATGGCTACACCTTC. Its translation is CASSPPDGTRYGYTF.